The clone carrying this T cell receptor (beta chain) occurred once. The record originates from a study of Ad26.COV2.S vaccination and SARS-CoV-2 variants. Trimming shortened V by 4 bases and J by 3 bases, and 10 bases separated the two germline ends. This CDR3 comprises 13 residues. The V gene's germline CDR1 is SGHTA and CDR2 FQGNSA. The protocol was immunoSEQ multiplex PCR, while the TCRdb copy is restricted to in-frame clones and leaves out a portion. The table has about 350,000 clones, 86% seen once. Specified treatment: around 19 received Ad26.COV2.S at low or high dose, single or two shots; about 5 received placebo; per-sample allocation not given. The samples were gathered on day 63 after the first injection of vaccine or placebo.

The receptor was derived from a person between 18 and 65 years old who received the Ad26.COV2.S COVID-19 vaccine or a placebo. The chain couples TRBV7-2 to TRBJ2-7, with a possible D match to TRBD2 (5 bases). This specimen was peripheral blood, taken in a trial of Ad26.COV2.S vaccine versus placebo. The CDR3 sequence: CASSSSSIYEQYF. In DNA form, the CDR3 reads TGTGCCAGCAGCTCCTCTAGCATCTACGAGCAGTACTTC.